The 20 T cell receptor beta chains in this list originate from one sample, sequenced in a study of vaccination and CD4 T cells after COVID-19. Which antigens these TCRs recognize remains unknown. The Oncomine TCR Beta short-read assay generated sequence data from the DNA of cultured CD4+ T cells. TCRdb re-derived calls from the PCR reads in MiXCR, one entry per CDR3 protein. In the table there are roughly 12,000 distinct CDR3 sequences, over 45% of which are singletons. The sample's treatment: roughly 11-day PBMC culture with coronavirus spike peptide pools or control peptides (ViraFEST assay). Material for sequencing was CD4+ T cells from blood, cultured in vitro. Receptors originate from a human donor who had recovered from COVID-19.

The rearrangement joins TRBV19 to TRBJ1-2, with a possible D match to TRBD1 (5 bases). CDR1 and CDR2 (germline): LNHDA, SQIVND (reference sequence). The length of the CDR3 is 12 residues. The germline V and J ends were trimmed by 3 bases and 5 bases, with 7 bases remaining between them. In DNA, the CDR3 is TGTGCCAGTAGTATGGGGGGATATGGCTACACCTTC. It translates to CASSMGGYGYTF.

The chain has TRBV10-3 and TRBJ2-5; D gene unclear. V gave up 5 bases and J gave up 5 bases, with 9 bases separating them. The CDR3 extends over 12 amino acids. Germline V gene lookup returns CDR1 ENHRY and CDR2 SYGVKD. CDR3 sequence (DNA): TGTGCCATCAGTTCGGAAGGGGAGACCCAGTACTTC. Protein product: CAISSEGETQYF.

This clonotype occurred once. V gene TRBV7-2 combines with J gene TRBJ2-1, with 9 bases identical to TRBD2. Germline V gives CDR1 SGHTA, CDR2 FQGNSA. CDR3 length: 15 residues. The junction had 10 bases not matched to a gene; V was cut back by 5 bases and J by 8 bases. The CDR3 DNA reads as TGTGCCAGCAGCCCTAGGGCTAGCGGGAAAGATGAGCAGTTCTTC. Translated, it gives CASSPRASGKDEQFF.

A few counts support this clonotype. CDR3 DNA: TGTGCCAGCAGTTACCGGGGGTCGGAAGCTTTCTTT. Translated: CASSYRGSEAFF. The rearrangement links TRBV6-5 to TRBJ1-1; maybe TRBD1 (5 bases). Germline V gives CDR1 MNHEY, CDR2 SVGAGI. V was clipped by 2 bases and J by 8 bases, with 9 bases between them. The CDR3 is made up of 12 amino acids.

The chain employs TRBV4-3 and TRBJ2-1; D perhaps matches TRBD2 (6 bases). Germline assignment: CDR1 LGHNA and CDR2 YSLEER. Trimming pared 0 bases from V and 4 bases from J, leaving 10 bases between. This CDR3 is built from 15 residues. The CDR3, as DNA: TGCGCCAGCAGCCAAGAAGGGCGGGGTTACAATGAGCAGTTCTTC. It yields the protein CASSQEGRGYNEQFF.

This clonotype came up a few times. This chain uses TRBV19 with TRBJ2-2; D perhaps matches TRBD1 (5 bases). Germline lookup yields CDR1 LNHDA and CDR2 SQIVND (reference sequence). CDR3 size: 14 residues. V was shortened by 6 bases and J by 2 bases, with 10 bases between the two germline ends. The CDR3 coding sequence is TGTGCCAGTAGACAGGCCATTAACACCGGGGAGCTGTTTTTT. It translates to CASRQAINTGELFF.

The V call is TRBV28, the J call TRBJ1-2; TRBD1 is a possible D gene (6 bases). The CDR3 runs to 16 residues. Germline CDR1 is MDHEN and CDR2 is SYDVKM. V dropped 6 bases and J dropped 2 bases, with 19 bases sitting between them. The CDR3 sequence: CASSQARGRGNYGYTF. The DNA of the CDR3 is TGTGCCAGCAGCCAGGCCAGGGGAAGGGGGAACTATGGCTACACCTTC.

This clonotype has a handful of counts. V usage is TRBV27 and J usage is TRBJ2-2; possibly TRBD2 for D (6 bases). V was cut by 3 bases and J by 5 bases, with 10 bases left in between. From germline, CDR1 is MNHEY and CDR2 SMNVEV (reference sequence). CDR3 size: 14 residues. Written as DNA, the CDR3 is TGTGCCAGCAGTTTGGCGGGGTCTACCGGGGAGCTGTTTTTT. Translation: CASSLAGSTGELFF.

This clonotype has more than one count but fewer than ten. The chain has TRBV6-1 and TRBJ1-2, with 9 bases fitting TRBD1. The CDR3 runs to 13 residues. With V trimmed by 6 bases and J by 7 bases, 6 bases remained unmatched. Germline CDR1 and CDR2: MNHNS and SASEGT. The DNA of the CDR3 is TGTGCCAGCAGACAGGGACAGGGCGCTGGCTACACCTTC. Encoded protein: CASRQGQGAGYTF.

Here the CDR3 DNA reads TGTGCCACCAGTCGAGGGGAATCCTACGAGCAGTACTTC. The encoded protein is CATSRGESYEQYF. The genes are TRBV24-1 and TRBJ2-7, with D perhaps matching TRBD1 or TRBD2 (5 bases each). V shed 6 bases and J shed 1 base, with 9 bases lying between them. CDR1 KGHDR and CDR2 SFDVKD come from the germline V gene. CDR3 size: 13 residues.

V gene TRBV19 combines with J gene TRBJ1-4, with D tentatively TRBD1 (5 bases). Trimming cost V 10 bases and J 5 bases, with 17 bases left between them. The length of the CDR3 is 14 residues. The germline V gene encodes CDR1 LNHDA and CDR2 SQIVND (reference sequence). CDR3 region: CATRKGTVNEKLFF. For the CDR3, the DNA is TGTGCCACCCGTAAGGGGACGGTGAATGAAAAACTGTTTTTT.

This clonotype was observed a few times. CDR3 bases: TGTGCCAGCAGCTTACGGGGGAGCAGTTCCAGCGGCACAGATACGCAGTATTTT. It yields the protein CASSLRGSSSSGTDTQYF. V usage is TRBV7-2 and J usage is TRBJ2-3; D might be TRBD2 (6 bases). CDR3 length: 18 amino acids. Trimming left V 2 bases short and J 1 base short, with 19 bases between. Germline CDR1 is SGHTA and CDR2 is FQGNSA.

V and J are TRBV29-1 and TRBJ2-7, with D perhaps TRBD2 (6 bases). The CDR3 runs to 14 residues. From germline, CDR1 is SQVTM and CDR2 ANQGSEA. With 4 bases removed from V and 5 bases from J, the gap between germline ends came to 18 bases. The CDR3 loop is CSVADWGVRDEQYF. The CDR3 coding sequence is TGCAGCGTTGCTGATTGGGGGGTTCGGGACGAGCAGTACTTC.

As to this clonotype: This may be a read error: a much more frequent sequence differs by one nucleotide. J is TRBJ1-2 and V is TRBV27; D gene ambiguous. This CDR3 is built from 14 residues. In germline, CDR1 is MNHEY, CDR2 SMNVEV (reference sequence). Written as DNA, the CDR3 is TGTGCCAGCAGTAGGACGGATGCTAACTATGGCCACACCTTC. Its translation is CASSRTDANYGHTF.

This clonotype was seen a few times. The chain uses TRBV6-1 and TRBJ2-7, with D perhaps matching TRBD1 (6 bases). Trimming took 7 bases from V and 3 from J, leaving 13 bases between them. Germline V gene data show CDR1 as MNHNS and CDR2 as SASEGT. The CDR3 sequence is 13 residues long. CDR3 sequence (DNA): TGTGCCAGCATTGGGACATTGAGCTACGAGCAGTACTTC. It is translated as CASIGTLSYEQYF.

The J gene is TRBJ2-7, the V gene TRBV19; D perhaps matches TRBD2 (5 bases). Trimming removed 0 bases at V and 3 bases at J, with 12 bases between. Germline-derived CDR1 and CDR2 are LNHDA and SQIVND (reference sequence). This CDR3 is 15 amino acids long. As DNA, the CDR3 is TGTGCCAGTAGTATAGACGGGAAAGGCTACTACGAGCAGTACTTC. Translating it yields CASSIDGKGYYEQYF.

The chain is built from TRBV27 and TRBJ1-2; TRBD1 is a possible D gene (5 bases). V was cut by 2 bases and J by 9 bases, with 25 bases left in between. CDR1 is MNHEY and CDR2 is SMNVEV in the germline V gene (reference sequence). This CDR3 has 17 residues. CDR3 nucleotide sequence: TGTGCCAGCAGTTTAAGGACACCGCGGGACCCTTCCGTAAGCTACACCTTC. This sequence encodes CASSLRTPRDPSVSYTF.

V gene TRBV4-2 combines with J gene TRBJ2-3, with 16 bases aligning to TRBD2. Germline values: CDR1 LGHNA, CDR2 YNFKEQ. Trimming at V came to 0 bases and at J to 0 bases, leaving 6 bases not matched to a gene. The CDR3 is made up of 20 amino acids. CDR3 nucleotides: TGTGCCAGCAGCCAAGACGTCCCGGGACTAGCGGGAGGGAGCACAGATACGCAGTATTTT. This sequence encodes CASSQDVPGLAGGSTDTQYF.

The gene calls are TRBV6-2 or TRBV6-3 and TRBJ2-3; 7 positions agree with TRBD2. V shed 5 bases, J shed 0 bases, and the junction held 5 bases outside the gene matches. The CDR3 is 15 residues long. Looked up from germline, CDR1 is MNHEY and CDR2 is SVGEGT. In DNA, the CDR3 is TGTGCCAGCAGTCGACTAGCTCCTAGCACAGATACGCAGTATTTT. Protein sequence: CASSRLAPSTDTQYF.

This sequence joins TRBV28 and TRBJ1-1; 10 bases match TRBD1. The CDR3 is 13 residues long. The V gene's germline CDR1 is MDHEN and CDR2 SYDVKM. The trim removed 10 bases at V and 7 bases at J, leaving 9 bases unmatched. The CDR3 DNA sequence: TGTGCCACCGACAGGGGGCGCGGGAGTGAAGCTTTCTTT. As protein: CATDRGRGSEAFF.